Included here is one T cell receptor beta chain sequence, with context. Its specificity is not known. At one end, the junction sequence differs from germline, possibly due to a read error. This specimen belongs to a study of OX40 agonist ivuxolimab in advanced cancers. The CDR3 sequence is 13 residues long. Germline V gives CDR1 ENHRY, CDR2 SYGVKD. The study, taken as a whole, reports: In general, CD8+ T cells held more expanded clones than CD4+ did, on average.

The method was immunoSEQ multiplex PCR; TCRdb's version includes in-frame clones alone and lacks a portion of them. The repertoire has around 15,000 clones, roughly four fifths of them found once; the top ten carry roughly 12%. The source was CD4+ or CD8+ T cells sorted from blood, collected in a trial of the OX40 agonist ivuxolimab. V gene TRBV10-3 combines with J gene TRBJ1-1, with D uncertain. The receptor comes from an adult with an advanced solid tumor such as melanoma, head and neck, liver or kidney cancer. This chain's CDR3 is CASSYSKGTEAFF. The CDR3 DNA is TGTGCCAGCAGTTACTCGAAGGGCACTGAAGCTTTCTTT.